This TCR beta chain originates from a study of shared clonotypes between healthy human individuals. Study overall: Every donor yielded three CD4 naive, three CD4 memory, two CD8 naive and one CD8 memory plate.

Naive CD8 cells lacked CD45RO and underwent positive selection for CCR7, leaving out terminally differentiated effector memory CD45RA+ cells. All donors were healthy HIV-negative adults lacking recent acute infections or vaccinations. Trimming stripped 4 bases from V and 2 bases from J, with 14 bases between. The CDR3 has 15 residues. The germline CDR1 and CDR2 sequences are SGHNT and YYREEE (reference sequence). Clones were read by immunoSEQ multiplex PCR, and TCRdb kept only the in-frame ones, dropping some. This table holds around 1.9 million clones, 80% to 95% found once. This sequence was found in a man between 18 and 35 years old in good health. Some clones in this sample may be carry-over from other donors' samples. The J gene is TRBJ2-3, the V gene TRBV5-4; D gene unclear. The sequencing sample was made of naive CD8+ T cells from PBMCs. In DNA, the CDR3 is TGTGCCAGCAGCAGACCCGATCTCCCCACAGATACGCAGTATTTT. Translated: CASSRPDLPTDTQYF.